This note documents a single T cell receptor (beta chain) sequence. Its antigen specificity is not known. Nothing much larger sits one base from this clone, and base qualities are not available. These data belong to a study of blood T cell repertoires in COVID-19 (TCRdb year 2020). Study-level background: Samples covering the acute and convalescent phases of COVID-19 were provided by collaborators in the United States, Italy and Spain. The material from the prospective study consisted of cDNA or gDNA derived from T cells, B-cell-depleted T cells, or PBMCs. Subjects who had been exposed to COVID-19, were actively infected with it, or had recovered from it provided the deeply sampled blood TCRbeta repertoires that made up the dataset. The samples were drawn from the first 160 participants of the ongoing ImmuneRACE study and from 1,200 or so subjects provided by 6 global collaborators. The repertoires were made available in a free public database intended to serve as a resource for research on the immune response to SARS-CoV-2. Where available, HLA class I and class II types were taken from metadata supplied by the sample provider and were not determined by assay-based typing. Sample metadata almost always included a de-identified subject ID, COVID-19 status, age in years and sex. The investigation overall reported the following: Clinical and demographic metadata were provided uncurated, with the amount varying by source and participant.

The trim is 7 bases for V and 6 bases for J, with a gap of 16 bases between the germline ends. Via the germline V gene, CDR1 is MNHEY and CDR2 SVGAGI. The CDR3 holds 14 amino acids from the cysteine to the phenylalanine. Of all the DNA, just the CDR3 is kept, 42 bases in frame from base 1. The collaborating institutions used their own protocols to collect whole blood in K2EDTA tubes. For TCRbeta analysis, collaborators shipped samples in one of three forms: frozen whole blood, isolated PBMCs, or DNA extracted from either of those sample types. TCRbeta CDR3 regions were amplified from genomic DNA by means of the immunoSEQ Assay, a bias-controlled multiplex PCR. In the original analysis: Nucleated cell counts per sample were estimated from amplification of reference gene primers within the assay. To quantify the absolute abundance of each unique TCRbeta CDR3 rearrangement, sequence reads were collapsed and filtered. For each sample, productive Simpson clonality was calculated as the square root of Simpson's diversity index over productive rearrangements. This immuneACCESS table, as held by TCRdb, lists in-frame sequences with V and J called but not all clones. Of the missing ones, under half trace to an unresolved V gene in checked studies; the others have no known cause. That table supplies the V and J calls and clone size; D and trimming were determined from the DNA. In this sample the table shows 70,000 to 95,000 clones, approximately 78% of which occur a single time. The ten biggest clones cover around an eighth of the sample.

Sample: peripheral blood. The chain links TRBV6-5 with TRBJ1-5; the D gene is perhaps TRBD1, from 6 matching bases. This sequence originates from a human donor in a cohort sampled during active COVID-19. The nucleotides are TGTGCCAGCAAACAAGACAGGAGTGGTCAGCCCCAGCATTTT. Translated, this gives CASKQDRSGQPQHF.